These 3 T cell receptor beta chains were all obtained from the same sample, sequenced in a study of T cells expressing NK-cell markers. TCRdb reanalyzed the 5' RACE reads and collapses them to one entry per CDR3 protein, without DNA. Its clone listing holds approximately 150,000 distinct CDR3 sequences. The specimen was blood T cells: a sorted CD56 or NKG2C T cell subset, CD4+ or CD8+ T cells, or bulk PBMC T cells (not recorded which). These receptors were taken from a man in his late teens or twenties in good health.

V and J are TRBV6-5 and TRBJ2-3. The CDR3 length is 13 residues. The germline V gene encodes CDR1 MNHEY and CDR2 SVGAGI. CDR3: CASSYIRTDTQYF.

This chain uses TRBV6-5 with TRBJ1-1. CDR1 MNHEY and CDR2 SVGAGI come from the germline V gene. CDR3 length equals 11 residues. The CDR3 is CASKLSTEAFF.

The CDR3 sequence is CASFKIYTEAFF. The V call is TRBV6-1, the J call TRBJ1-1. This CDR3 contains 12 residues. The germline V gene has CDR1 MNHNS and CDR2 SASEGT.